The source of this TCR beta chain is a study of T cell responses to AZD1222 COVID-19 vaccine. Study-wide results and caveats: CD4 TCRs linked to vaccination spanned spike, dominating at 160-218 and 743-854. The donors showed a predominance of white British ancestry and of females, with possible underestimation of clonal diversity. Spike-specific TCR breadth and depth both grew after two AZD1222 doses.

Worth noting for this clone: Its target is not known.

This CDR3 contains 17 residues. Looked up from germline, CDR1 is SGHNT and CDR2 is YENEEA. Trimming stripped 5 bases from V and 5 bases from J, with 21 bases between. Using immunoSEQ multiplex PCR, the repertoire was profiled, and TCRdb retains in-frame clones only, with some absent. Here the sample spans 150,000 to 180,000 clones, around 89% being singletons. The chain has TRBV11-3 and TRBJ2-2, with a possible D match to TRBD2 (6 bases). This clonotype was obtained from an adult in good health. This material consisted of peripheral blood, taken on day 0 of AZD1222 vaccination. CDR3 nucleotide sequence: TGTGCCAGCAGCCACAGTGGGGACTCCCGGAGAACCGGGGAGCTGTTTTTT. It specifies CASSHSGDSRRTGELFF.